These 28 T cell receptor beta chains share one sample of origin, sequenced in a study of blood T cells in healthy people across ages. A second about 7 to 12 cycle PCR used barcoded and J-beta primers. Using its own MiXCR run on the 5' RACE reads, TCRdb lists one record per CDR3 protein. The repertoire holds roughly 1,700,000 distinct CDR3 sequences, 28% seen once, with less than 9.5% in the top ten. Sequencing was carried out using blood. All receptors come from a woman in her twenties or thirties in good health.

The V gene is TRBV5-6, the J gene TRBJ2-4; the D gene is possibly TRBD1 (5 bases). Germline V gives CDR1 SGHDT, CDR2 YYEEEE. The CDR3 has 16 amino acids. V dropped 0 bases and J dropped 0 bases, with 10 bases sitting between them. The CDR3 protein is CASSLGQRLAKNIQYF. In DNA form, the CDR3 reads TGTGCCAGCAGCTTGGGACAGAGACTAGCCAAAAACATTCAGTACTTC. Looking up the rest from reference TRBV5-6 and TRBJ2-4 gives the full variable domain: DAGVTQSPTHLIKTRGQQVTLRCSPKSGHDTVSWYQQALGQGPQFIFQYYEEEERQRGNFPDRFSGHQFPNYSSELNVNALLLGDSALYLCASSLGQRLAKNIQYFGAGTRLSVL.

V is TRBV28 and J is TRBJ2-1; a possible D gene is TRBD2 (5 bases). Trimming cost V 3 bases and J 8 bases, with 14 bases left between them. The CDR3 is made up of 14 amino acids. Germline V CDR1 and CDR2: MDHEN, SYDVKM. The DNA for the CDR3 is TGTGCCAGCAGTTTGGGTACCCGGCGGGATGAGCAGTTCTTC. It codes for CASSLGTRRDEQFF.

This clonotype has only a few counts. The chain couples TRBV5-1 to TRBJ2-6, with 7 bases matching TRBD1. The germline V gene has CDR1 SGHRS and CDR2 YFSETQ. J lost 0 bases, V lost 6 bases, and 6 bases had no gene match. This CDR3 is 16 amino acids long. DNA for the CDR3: TGCGCCAGCACTCCGGGACAGTACTCTGGGGCCAACGTCCTGACTTTC. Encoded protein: CASTPGQYSGANVLTF.

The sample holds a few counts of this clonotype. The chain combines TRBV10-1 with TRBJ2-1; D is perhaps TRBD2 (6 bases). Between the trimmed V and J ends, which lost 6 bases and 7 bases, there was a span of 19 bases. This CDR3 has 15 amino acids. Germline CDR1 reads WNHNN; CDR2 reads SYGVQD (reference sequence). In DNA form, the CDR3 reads TGCGCCAGCAGCCCCAGTCGGGGGAGCCATAATGAGCAGTTCTTC. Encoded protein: CASSPSRGSHNEQFF.

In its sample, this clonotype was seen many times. The chain's CDR3 is CAISAGTSGRAPPYEQYF. The CDR3 bases are TGTGCCATCAGCGCCGGGACTAGCGGGAGGGCTCCCCCCTACGAGCAGTACTTC. V gene TRBV10-3 combines with J gene TRBJ2-7, with 16 bases fitting TRBD2. CDR1 is ENHRY, CDR2 SYGVKD, per germline. Trimming removed 6 bases from V and 2 bases from J; junction bases left unmatched: 10. The length of the CDR3 is 18 residues.

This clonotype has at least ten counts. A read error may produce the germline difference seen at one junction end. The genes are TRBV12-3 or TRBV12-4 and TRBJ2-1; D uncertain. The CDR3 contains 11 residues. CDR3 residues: CASRRGNEQFF. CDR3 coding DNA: TGCGCCAGCAGGCGTGGAAATGAGCAGTTCTTC.

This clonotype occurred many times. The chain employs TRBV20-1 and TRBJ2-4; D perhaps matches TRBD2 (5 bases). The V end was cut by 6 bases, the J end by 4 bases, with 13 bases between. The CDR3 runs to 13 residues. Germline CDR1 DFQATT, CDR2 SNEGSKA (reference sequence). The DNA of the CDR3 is TGCAGTGCCGGAGACGGGGAAAAAAACATTCAGTACTTC. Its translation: CSAGDGEKNIQYF.

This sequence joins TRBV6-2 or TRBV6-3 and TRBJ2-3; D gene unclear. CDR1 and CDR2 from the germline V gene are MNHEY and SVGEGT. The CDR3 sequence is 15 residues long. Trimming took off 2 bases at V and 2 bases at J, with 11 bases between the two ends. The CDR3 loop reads CASSYGLYPTDTQYF. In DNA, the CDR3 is TGTGCCAGCAGTTACGGCCTCTACCCCACAGATACGCAGTATTTT.

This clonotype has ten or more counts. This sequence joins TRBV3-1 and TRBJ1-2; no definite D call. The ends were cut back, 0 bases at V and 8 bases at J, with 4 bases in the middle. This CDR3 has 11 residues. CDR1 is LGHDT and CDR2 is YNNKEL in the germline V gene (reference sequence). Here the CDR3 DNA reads TGTGCCAGCAGCCAAGATGGCGGCTACACCTTC. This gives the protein CASSQDGGYTF.

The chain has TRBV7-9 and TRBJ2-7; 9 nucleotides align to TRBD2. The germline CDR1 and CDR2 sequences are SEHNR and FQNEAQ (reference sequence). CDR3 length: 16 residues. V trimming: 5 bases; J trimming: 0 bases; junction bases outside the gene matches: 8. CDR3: CASSPGSGRYSYEQYF. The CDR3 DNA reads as TGTGCCAGCAGCCCCGGTAGCGGGAGATACTCCTACGAGCAGTACTTC.

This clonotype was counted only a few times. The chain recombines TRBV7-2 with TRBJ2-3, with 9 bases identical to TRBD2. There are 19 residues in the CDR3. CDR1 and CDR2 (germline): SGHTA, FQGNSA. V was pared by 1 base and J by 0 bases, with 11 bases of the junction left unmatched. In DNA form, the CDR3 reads TGTGCCAGCAGCTTAGAGCGGCTAGCGGGAAGTAATAGCACAGATACGCAGTATTTT. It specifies CASSLERLAGSNSTDTQYF. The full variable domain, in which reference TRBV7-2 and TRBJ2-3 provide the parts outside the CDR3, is GAGVSQSPSNKVTEKGKDVELRCDPISGHTALYWYRQSLGQGLEFLIYFQGNSAPDKSGLPSDRFSAERTGGSVSTLTIQRTQQEDSAVYLCASSLERLAGSNSTDTQYFGPGTRLTVL.

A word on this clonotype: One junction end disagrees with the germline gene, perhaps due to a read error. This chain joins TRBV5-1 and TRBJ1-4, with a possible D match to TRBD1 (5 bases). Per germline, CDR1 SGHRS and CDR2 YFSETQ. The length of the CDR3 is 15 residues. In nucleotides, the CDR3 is TGCGCCAGCAGCTGGACCGGGACGGGGCAGGAAAAACGGTTTTTT. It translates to CASSWTGTGQEKRFF.

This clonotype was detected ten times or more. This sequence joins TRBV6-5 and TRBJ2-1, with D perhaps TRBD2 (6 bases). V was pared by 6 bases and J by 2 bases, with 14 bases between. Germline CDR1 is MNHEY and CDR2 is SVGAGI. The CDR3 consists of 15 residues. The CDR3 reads CASRAGTGPYNEQFF. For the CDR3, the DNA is TGTGCCAGCAGGGCCGGGACTGGACCCTACAATGAGCAGTTCTTC.

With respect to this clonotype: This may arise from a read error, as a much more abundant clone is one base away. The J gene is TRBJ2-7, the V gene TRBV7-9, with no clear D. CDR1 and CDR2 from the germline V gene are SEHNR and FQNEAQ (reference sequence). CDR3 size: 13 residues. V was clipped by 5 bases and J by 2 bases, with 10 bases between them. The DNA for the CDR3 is TGTGCCAGCAGCCAACTAAGGGCCTACGAGCAGTACTTC. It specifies CASSQLRAYEQYF.

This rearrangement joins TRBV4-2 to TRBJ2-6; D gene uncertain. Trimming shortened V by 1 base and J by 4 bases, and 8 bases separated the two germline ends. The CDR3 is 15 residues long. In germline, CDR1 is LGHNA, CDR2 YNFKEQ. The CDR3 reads CASSQVIGGANVLTF. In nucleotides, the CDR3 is TGTGCCAGCAGCCAAGTCATAGGGGGGGCCAACGTCCTGACTTTC.

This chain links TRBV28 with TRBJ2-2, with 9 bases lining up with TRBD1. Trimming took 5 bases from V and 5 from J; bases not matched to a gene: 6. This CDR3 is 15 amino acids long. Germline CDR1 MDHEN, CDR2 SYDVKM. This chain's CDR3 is CASSGAGTGTGELFF. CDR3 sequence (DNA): TGTGCCAGCAGTGGGGCGGGGACAGGGACCGGGGAGCTGTTTTTT.

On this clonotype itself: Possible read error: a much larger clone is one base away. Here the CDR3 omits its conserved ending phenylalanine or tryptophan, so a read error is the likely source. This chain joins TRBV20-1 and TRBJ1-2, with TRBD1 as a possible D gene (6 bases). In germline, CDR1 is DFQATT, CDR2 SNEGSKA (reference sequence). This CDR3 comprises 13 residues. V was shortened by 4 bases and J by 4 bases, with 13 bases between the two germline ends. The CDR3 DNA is TGCAGTGCTATGGGGGGCGGTGGCTATGGCTACACCCTC. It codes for CSAMGGGGYGYTL.

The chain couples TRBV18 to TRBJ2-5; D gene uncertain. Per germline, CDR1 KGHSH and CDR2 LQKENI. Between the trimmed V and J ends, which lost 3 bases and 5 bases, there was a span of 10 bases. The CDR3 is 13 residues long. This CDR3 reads CASSPRLDETQYF. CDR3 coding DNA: TGTGCCAGCTCACCCCGCTTGGATGAGACCCAGTACTTC.

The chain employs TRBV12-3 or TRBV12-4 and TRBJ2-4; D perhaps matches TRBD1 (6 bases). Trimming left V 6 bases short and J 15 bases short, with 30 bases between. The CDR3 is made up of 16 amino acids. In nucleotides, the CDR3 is TGTGCCAGCAGCCTAGGACAGCCGGGGCGAACCTACGAGCGGTACTTC. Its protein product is CASSLGQPGRTYERYF.

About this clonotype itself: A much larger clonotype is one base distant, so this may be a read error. The CDR3 here is CASSLGAGLLNERFF. CDR3 nucleotide sequence: TGTGCCAGCAGTTTGGGGGCCGGACTTCTCAATGAGCGGTTCTTC. The rearrangement links TRBV12-3 or TRBV12-4 to TRBJ2-1, with TRBD1 as a possible D gene (6 bases). The length of the CDR3 is 15 residues.

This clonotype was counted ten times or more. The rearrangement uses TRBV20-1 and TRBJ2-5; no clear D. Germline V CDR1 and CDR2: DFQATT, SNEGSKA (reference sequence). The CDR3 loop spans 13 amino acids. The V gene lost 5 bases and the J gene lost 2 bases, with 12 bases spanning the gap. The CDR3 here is CSAEIFGQETQYF. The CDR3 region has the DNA TGCAGTGCTGAAATTTTTGGACAAGAGACCCAGTACTTC.

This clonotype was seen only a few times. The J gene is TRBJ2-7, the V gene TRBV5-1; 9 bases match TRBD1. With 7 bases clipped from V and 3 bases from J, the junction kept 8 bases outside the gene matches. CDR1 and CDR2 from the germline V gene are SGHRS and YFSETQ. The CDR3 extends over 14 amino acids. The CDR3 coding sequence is TGCGCCAGCGGTACGACGGGACAGGGCTACGAGCAGTACTTC. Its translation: CASGTTGQGYEQYF. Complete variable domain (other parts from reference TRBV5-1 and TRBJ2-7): KAGVTQTPRYLIKTRGQQVTLSCSPISGHRSVSWYQQTPGQGLQFLFEYFSETQRNKGNFPGRFSGRQFSNSRSEMNVSTLELGDSALYLCASGTTGQGYEQYFGPGTRLTVT.

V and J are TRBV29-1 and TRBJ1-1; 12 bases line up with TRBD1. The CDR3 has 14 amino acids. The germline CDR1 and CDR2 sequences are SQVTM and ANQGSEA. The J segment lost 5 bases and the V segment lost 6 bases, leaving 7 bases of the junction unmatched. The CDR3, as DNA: TGCAGCGTAGGGACAGGGGGCAGGAGGACTGAAGCTTTCTTT. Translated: CSVGTGGRRTEAFF.

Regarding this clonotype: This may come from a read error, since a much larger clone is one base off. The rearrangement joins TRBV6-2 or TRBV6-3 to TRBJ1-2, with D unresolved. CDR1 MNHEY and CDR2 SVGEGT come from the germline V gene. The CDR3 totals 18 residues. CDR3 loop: CASSYFFKVAGANCGYTF. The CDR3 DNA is TGTGCCAGCAGTTACTTCTTTAAGGTGGCTGGAGCTAACTGTGGCTACACCTTC.

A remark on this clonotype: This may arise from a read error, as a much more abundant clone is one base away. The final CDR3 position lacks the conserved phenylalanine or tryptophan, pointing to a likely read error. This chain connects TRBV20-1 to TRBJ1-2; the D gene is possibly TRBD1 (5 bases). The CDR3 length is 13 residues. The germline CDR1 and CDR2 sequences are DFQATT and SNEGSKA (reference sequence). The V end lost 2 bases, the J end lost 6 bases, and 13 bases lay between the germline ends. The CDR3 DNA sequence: TGCAGTGCTAGAACCCCAGGGTACAATGGCTACACCTGC. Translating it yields CSARTPGYNGYTC.

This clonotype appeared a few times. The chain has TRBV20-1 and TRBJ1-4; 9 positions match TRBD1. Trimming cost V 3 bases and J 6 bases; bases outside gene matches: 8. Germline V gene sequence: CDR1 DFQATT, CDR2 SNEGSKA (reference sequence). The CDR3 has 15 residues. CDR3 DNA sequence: TGCAGTGCTAGTGCAAACCGGGACAGGGATGAAAAACTGTTTTTT. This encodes CSASANRDRDEKLFF.

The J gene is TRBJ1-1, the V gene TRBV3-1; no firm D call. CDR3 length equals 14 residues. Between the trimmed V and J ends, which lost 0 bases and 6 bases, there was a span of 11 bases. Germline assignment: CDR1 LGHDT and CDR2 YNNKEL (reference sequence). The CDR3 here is CASSQERVSSEAFF. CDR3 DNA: TGTGCCAGCAGCCAAGAACGGGTGTCATCTGAAGCTTTCTTT.

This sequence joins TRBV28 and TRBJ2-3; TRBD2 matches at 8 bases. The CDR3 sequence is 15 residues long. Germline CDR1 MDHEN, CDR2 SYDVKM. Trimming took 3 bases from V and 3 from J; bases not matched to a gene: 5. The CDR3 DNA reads TGTGCCAGCAGTTTCGGCGGGGGGCTAACAGATACGCAGTATTTT. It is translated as CASSFGGGLTDTQYF.